The 8 T cell receptor beta chains below all came from one sample that was sequenced in a study of T cells in Graves' hyperthyroidism and ophthalmopathy. Amplification of TCR beta CDR3 regions was performed using RNA transcripts as template. HTBI primers were the set used in a first-round RT-PCR of the TCR CDR3. A single record per CDR3 protein comes from TCRdb applying MiXCR to the multiplex PCR reads. The sample consists of about half a million distinct CDR3 sequences, 15% to 20% of them appearing once. What was sequenced was blood. The receptors here all came from a man in his forties with Graves' ophthalmopathy.

The rearrangement joins TRBV7-3 to TRBJ2-1; no clear D gene. The CDR3 has 15 amino acids. Trimming stripped 0 bases from V and 5 bases from J, with 11 bases between. Germline V CDR1 and CDR2: SGHTA, FQGTGA. The CDR3 sequence: CASSLTLSTNNEQFF. CDR3 sequence (DNA): TGTGCCAGCAGCTTAACGCTCTCTACCAACAATGAGCAGTTCTTC.

On this clonotype itself: A much larger clone sits a single nucleotide away, making a read error possible. The chain employs TRBV29-1 and TRBJ2-1; 9 bases line up with TRBD2. Germline values: CDR1 SQVTM, CDR2 ANQGSEA. CDR3 length equals 16 residues. CDR3 loop: CSSREVAGVTYNGQFF. CDR3 coding DNA: TGCAGCTCGAGGGAGGTAGCGGGAGTCACCTACAATGGGCAGTTCTTC.

The rearrangement links TRBV6-1 to TRBJ2-4; D might be TRBD1 or TRBD2, each matching 5 bases. CDR1 is MNHNS, CDR2 SASEGT, per germline. This CDR3 is built from 17 residues. V dropped 5 bases and J dropped 0 bases, with 17 bases sitting between them. CDR3 in DNA: TGTGCCAGCAGTACGACCGCTATGGGGGTAGCCAAAAACATTCAGTACTTC. Translating it yields CASSTTAMGVAKNIQYF.

This clonotype was detected ten times or more. The V and J genes are TRBV18 and TRBJ1-5; D is ambiguous. This CDR3 is 16 amino acids long. Per germline, CDR1 KGHSH and CDR2 LQKENI. The V gene lost 2 bases and the J gene lost 9 bases, with 20 bases spanning the gap. The CDR3 DNA is TGTGCCAGCTCACCAGAGATGGGTGGCATCTCTCCGCCCCAGCATTTT. Protein: CASSPEMGGISPPQHF.

The chain joins TRBV7-8 to TRBJ1-6, with 10 bases matching TRBD1. This CDR3 is built from 14 residues. In germline, CDR1 is SGHVS, CDR2 FQNEAQ. The junction had 1 base not matched to a gene; V was cut back by 2 bases and J by 9 bases. In DNA, the CDR3 is TGTGCCAGCAGCTTAAGGGACAGGGGTTCACCCCTCCACTTT. As protein: CASSLRDRGSPLHF.

This clonotype was counted between two and nine times. The chain employs TRBV12-3 or TRBV12-4 and TRBJ1-4; the D is unclear. The CDR3 runs to 14 residues. Trimming cost V 2 bases and J 7 bases, with 11 bases left between them. The CDR3, as DNA: TGTGCCAGCAGTTTAAGGAGGTCTGGTGAAAAACTGTTTTTT. Its protein product is CASSLRRSGEKLFF.

This clonotype was seen repeatedly, ten times or more. The CDR3 loop reads CASSLDYGFGEQFF. CDR3 DNA: TGTGCCAGCAGCTTGGACTATGGATTTGGTGAGCAGTTCTTC. The chain links TRBV7-2 to TRBJ2-1; D possibly corresponds to TRBD2 (6 bases). The V and J ends lost 3 bases and 9 bases respectively, with 15 bases between them. Looked up from germline, CDR1 is SGHTA and CDR2 is FQGNSA. The CDR3 is 14 amino acids.

A remark on this clonotype: A much larger clone is a single base away; this may be a read error. The CDR3 DNA follows: TGTGCCAGCAGTTTCCGACAGGGTCGTAACACCGGGGGGCTGTTTTTT. This encodes CASSFRQGRNTGGLFF. J is TRBJ2-2 and V is TRBV6-2 or TRBV6-3; D might be TRBD1 (7 bases). The CDR3 has 16 amino acids. Looked up from germline, CDR1 is MNHEY and CDR2 is SVGEGT.